This TCR beta chain originates from a study of T cell repertoires in cytomegalovirus infection. Study-wide context: It was the public TCR beta signatures that indicated both CMV infection and matching HLA type. General study results and limits: What dominated the ex vivo response were HLA-C-restricted CMV-specific TCR beta clonotypes. Identification of carriers of CMV plus the relevant HLA was achieved through cumulative public TCR beta family frequency.

CDR1 is MDHEN, CDR2 SYDVKM, per germline. The CDR3 totals 16 residues. V gave up 7 bases and J gave up 7 bases, with 23 bases separating them. TCRdb analysed the reads with MiXCR anew, one entry per CDR3 protein. Of approximately 500,000 distinct CDR3 sequences in the sample, approximately 10% are singletons; the top ten hold 10%. Many counts were recorded for this clonotype. What it binds is unknown. The gene calls are TRBV28 and TRBJ2-1; possibly TRBD2 for D (7 bases). This TCR was recovered from a human donor in good health (CMV status not recorded). Some clones in this sample may be carry-over from other donors' samples. The sequencing input was PBMCs. The CDR3 loop is CASIKTSLGRGNEQFF. CDR3 nucleotide sequence: TGTGCCAGCATTAAGACTTCCCTGGGGAGGGGGAATGAGCAGTTCTTC.